These 24 T cell receptor beta chains originate from one sample sequenced in a study of T-cell reconstitution after alpha-beta-depleted transplantation in children. Unique molecular identifiers were incorporated when the TCRbeta library was constructed. In TCRdb, the PCR reads were re-called with MiXCR into one record per CDR3 protein. The top ten hold around 0.8% of the sample, which has hundreds of thousands of distinct CDR3 sequences, around 12% seen once. The sequences come from PBMCs, collected before TCRalphabeta/CD19-depleted stem cell transplant. These receptors were obtained from a girl aged 2 to 10 with congenital amegakaryocytic thrombocytopenia, due to receive a stem cell transplant.

This clonotype was seen more than once but under ten times. The chain joins TRBV20-1 to TRBJ2-1; no firm D call. The V gene's germline CDR1 is DFQATT and CDR2 SNEGSKA (reference sequence). The ends were cut back, 3 bases at V and 0 bases at J, with 15 bases in the middle. This CDR3 has 16 residues. This CDR3 reads CSASPPTSSSYNEQFF. The CDR3 bases are TGCAGTGCTAGTCCCCCGACTTCCAGCTCCTACAATGAGCAGTTCTTC.

Turning to this clonotype: Sequence at one end of the junction differs from germline and may be a read error. V is TRBV10-3 and J is TRBJ1-2, with D uncertain. This CDR3 comprises 15 residues. The germline CDR1 and CDR2 sequences are ENHRY and SYGVKD. The CDR3 DNA follows: TGTGCCATCAGTGATTTGTCCACTCCAAACTCTGGCTACACCTTC. Encoded protein: CAISDLSTPNSGYTF.

The chain joins TRBV12-3 or TRBV12-4 to TRBJ1-2; maybe TRBD1 (5 bases). There are 14 residues in the CDR3. The ends were cut back, 3 bases at V and 3 bases at J, with 11 bases in the middle. The CDR3 region is CASSFGWGHYGYTF. DNA of the CDR3: TGTGCCAGCAGTTTCGGGTGGGGCCACTATGGCTACACCTTC.

A few counts support this clonotype. The rearrangement joins TRBV12-3 or TRBV12-4 to TRBJ2-7; D assignment may be TRBD1 or TRBD2 (5 bases each). Trimming pared 6 bases from V and 2 bases from J, leaving 17 bases between. CDR3 length: 15 amino acids. This CDR3 is CASSPPGPYPYEQYF. The DNA of the CDR3 is TGTGCCAGCAGCCCACCGGGACCATACCCCTACGAGCAGTACTTC.

This clonotype occurred a few times. The V gene is TRBV29-1, the J gene TRBJ2-7; 11 positions match TRBD2. This CDR3 contains 15 residues. Germline values: CDR1 SQVTM, CDR2 ANQGSEA. The trim removed 4 bases at V and 3 bases at J, leaving 8 bases unmatched. CDR3 in DNA: TGCAGCGTTGCTATTACTAGCGGGGGAAACTACGAGCAGTACTTC. The encoded protein is CSVAITSGGNYEQYF.

This clonotype was counted only a few times. V gene TRBV7-9 combines with J gene TRBJ2-5; 7 positions agree with TRBD1. The CDR3 consists of 15 residues. The junction had 9 bases not matched to a gene; V was cut back by 5 bases and J by 3 bases. Germline CDR1 SEHNR, CDR2 FQNEAQ (reference sequence). The CDR3 DNA is TGTGCCAGCAGCGTATACGGGACAGACGAAGAGACCCAGTACTTC. Amino acids: CASSVYGTDEETQYF. The whole variable domain, remainder taken from reference TRBV7-9 and TRBJ2-5, is DTGVSQNPRHKITKRGQNVTFRCDPISEHNRLYWYRQTLGQGPEFLTYFQNEAQLEKSRLLSDRFSAERPKGSFSTLEIQRTEQGDSAMYLCASSVYGTDEETQYFGPGTRLLVL.

This clonotype was counted ten times or more. The chain has TRBV20-1 and TRBJ2-7; D perhaps matches TRBD2 (5 bases). The V gene lost 3 bases and the J gene lost 9 bases, with 18 bases spanning the gap. This CDR3 is 13 amino acids long. CDR1 is DFQATT and CDR2 is SNEGSKA in the germline V gene (reference sequence). The DNA of the CDR3 is TGCAGTGCTAGCGACCTCCCGATCGGAGGGCAGTACTTC. The encoded protein is CSASDLPIGGQYF.

This clonotype was counted at least ten times. The chain couples TRBV29-1 to TRBJ2-1, with D tentatively TRBD1 or TRBD2 (5 bases each). The germline V and J ends were trimmed by 7 bases and 3 bases, with 31 bases remaining between them. The CDR3 loop spans 19 amino acids. CDR1 SQVTM and CDR2 ANQGSEA come from the germline V gene. CDR3 bases: TGCAGCGCTACGGGCAGGTGGGTAGGGCTCGGGACCGGCTACAATGAGCAGTTCTTC. It encodes CSATGRWVGLGTGYNEQFF.

This clonotype has more than one count but fewer than ten. J is TRBJ2-6 and V is TRBV5-1; no definite D call. From germline, CDR1 is SGHRS and CDR2 YFSETQ. The length of the CDR3 is 18 residues. Between the trimmed V and J ends, which lost 4 bases and 0 bases, there was a span of 17 bases. CDR3 loop: CASSPGWVGASGANVLTF. The CDR3 nucleotides are TGCGCCAGCAGCCCCGGGTGGGTTGGAGCCTCTGGGGCCAACGTCCTGACTTTC.

This clonotype was counted only a few times. CDR3 amino acids: CASSLVVRGGPYNEQFF. The CDR3 DNA is TGTGCCAGCAGCTTGGTGGTCAGGGGAGGACCCTACAATGAGCAGTTCTTC. The chain joins TRBV5-5 to TRBJ2-1; D tentatively reads TRBD1 or TRBD2 (6 bases each). CDR3 size: 17 residues. Looked up from germline, CDR1 is SGHKS and CDR2 is YYEKEE (reference sequence). Trimming pared 0 bases from V and 2 bases from J, leaving 15 bases between.

The chain links TRBV12-3 or TRBV12-4 to TRBJ2-5; 7 bases agree with TRBD1. The CDR3 loop spans 15 amino acids. V trimming: 5 bases; J trimming: 9 bases; junction bases outside the gene matches: 15. CDR3 amino acids: CASSDSGQAPRAQYF. In DNA, the CDR3 is TGTGCCAGCAGTGACTCCGGACAGGCCCCCAGGGCCCAGTACTTC.

This clonotype was seen ten or more times. The rearrangement joins TRBV5-1 to TRBJ2-7; 8 bases line up with TRBD2. Germline values: CDR1 SGHRS, CDR2 YFSETQ. Losses at the gene ends were 2 bases for V and 4 bases for J; bases not matched to a gene: 8. The CDR3 runs 15 residues. CDR3 coding DNA: TGCGCCAGCAGCTTAGACGGGACTAGTCCATACGAGCAGTACTTC. Its translation is CASSLDGTSPYEQYF. Full variable domain (outside the CDR3, taken from reference TRBV5-1 and TRBJ2-7): KAGVTQTPRYLIKTRGQQVTLSCSPISGHRSVSWYQQTPGQGLQFLFEYFSETQRNKGNFPGRFSGRQFSNSRSEMNVSTLELGDSALYLCASSLDGTSPYEQYFGPGTRLTVT.

V gene TRBV12-3 or TRBV12-4 combines with J gene TRBJ2-3; D not certain. This CDR3 comprises 15 residues. V shed 0 bases and J shed 4 bases, with 11 bases lying between them. CDR3 protein: CASSLATGLADTQYF. CDR3 DNA: TGTGCCAGCAGTTTAGCCACTGGATTGGCAGATACGCAGTATTTT.

The sample holds a few counts of this clonotype. The chain recombines TRBV12-3 or TRBV12-4 with TRBJ1-2, with 7 bases aligning to TRBD1. The CDR3 covers 13 residues. Trimming at V came to 7 bases and at J to 6 bases, leaving 8 bases not matched to a gene. CDR3 region: CASNPGQMHGYTF. The CDR3, as DNA: TGTGCCAGCAACCCGGGACAGATGCATGGCTACACCTTC.

Worth noting for this clonotype: A much larger clone lies one base from this, so it may be a read error. This chain joins TRBV3-1 and TRBJ2-7, with 7 positions matching TRBD2. CDR1 and CDR2 (germline): LGHDT, YNNKEL (reference sequence). The CDR3 runs to 13 residues. The CDR3 here is CSSSQGTTYEQYF. Here the CDR3 DNA reads TGTTCCAGCAGCCAAGGGACTACCTACGAGCAGTACTTC.

Note on this clonotype: A much larger clone sits a single nucleotide away, making a read error possible. The gene calls are TRBV5-1 and TRBJ1-2; possibly TRBD1 for D (5 bases). Germline CDR1 is SGHRS and CDR2 is YFSETQ. The CDR3 loop spans 14 amino acids. The CDR3 protein is CASSLVGVRDGDTF. In nucleotides, the CDR3 is TGCGCCAGCAGCTTAGTAGGGGTACGGGATGGCGACACCTTC. Drawing the rest from reference TRBV5-1 and TRBJ1-2, the complete variable domain is KAGVTQTPRYLIKTRGQQVTLSCSPISGHRSVSWYQQTPGQGLQFLFEYFSETQRNKGNFPGRFSGRQFSNSRSEMNVSTLELGDSALYLCASSLVGVRDGDTFGSGTRLTVV.

As for this clonotype: This sequence may be a read error, since a much larger clone differs from it by one base. The chain carries TRBV12-3 or TRBV12-4 and TRBJ2-5; D call uncertain. The CDR3 consists of 14 residues. Trimming took off 7 bases at V and 5 bases at J, with 17 bases between the two ends. The chain's CDR3 is CASTSGLHMETQYF. The CDR3, as DNA: TGTGCCAGCACTTCCGGTCTGCACATGGAGACCCAGTACTTC.

The table lists this clonotype with a few counts. This chain joins TRBV5-1 and TRBJ2-7; D gene unclear. The CDR3 runs to 15 residues. Germline lookup yields CDR1 SGHRS and CDR2 YFSETQ. Trimming took 3 bases from V and 6 from J, leaving 19 bases between them. The CDR3 here is CASSWRAAEGSEQYF. The CDR3 region has the DNA TGCGCCAGCAGCTGGAGAGCTGCGGAAGGATCCGAGCAGTACTTC.

This chain joins TRBV28 and TRBJ1-1; 7 bases line up with TRBD1. Germline loops: CDR1 MDHEN, CDR2 SYDVKM. The V segment lost 4 bases and the J segment 5 bases; nucleotides outside the gene matches: 13. The CDR3 runs to 16 residues. CDR3 bases: TGTGCCAGCAGTTATTCCCCTGGACAGGTTCGGACTGAAGCTTTCTTT. It yields the protein CASSYSPGQVRTEAFF.

The table lists this clonotype with a few counts. This chain joins TRBV7-9 and TRBJ2-1; weak D call: TRBD2 (6 bases). Trimming shortened V by 7 bases and J by 3 bases, and 19 bases separated the two germline ends. In germline, CDR1 is SEHNR, CDR2 FQNEAQ (reference sequence). The CDR3 runs to 16 residues. As DNA, the CDR3 is TGTGCCAGCACCCTACCGGCGGAGGGAGACTACAATGAGCAGTTCTTC. It encodes CASTLPAEGDYNEQFF.

The chain couples TRBV5-1 to TRBJ2-1; 9 bases are a match to TRBD2. Germline V gene data show CDR1 as SGHRS and CDR2 as YFSETQ. CDR3 size: 14 residues. The ends lost 2 bases at V and 6 bases at J; junction bases unmatched: 3. CDR3 residues: CASSFLAGPNEQFF. Written as DNA, the CDR3 is TGCGCCAGCAGCTTTCTAGCGGGGCCCAATGAGCAGTTCTTC.

The chain combines TRBV27 with TRBJ2-1; TRBD2 might be the D (6 bases). V was trimmed by 2 bases and J by 2 bases, leaving 19 bases between them. Germline V lookup: CDR1 MNHEY, CDR2 SMNVEV (reference sequence). The CDR3 runs 18 residues. CDR3 sequence: CASSLRLGGISTYNEQFF. The CDR3 DNA reads as TGTGCCAGCAGTTTACGGCTCGGCGGGATTTCGACCTACAATGAGCAGTTCTTC.

This clonotype was observed a handful of times. J is TRBJ1-1 and V is TRBV29-1; D ambiguous. The V end lost 6 bases, the J end lost 0 bases, and 8 bases lay between the germline ends. CDR1 SQVTM and CDR2 ANQGSEA come from the germline V gene. The CDR3 has 12 residues. The CDR3 loop is CSVYGMNTEAFF. DNA of the CDR3: TGCAGCGTGTATGGGATGAACACTGAAGCTTTCTTT. The variable domain in full, completed from reference TRBV29-1 and TRBJ1-1, reads SAVISQKPSRDICQRGTSLTIQCQVDSQVTMMFWYRQQPGQSLTLIATANQGSEATYESGFVIDKFPISRPNLTFSTLTVSNMSPEDSSIYLCSVYGMNTEAFFGQGTRLTVV.

This rearrangement joins TRBV20-1 to TRBJ2-7; weak D call: TRBD1 (6 bases). Germline CDR1 is DFQATT and CDR2 is SNEGSKA (reference sequence). V lost 0 bases, J lost 5 bases, and 14 bases lay in between. The CDR3 loop spans 14 amino acids. The CDR3 reads CSAREGRGIDEQYF. CDR3 in DNA: TGCAGTGCTAGAGAAGGCAGGGGTATCGACGAGCAGTACTTC.